The subject of this entry is one T cell receptor (beta chain). The entry originates in a study of blood T cell repertoires in COVID-19. As for the study in general: The United States, Italy and Spain were the sources of the acute and convalescent COVID-19 samples. The analysed material was cDNA or gDNA that came from T cells, B-cell-depleted T cells, or PBMCs.

Authors' analysis steps: By means of reference gene primer amplification, nucleated cell counts were estimated. TCRdb keeps only in-frame clones here, not all; method: immunoSEQ multiplex PCR. V, J and clone size are those of that table, while D and trimming were read from the DNA. The table lists some 280,000 clones, approximately 89% of them singletons, with approximately 12% in the top ten. V lost 4 bases and J lost 7, with 11 bases in between. CDR3 size: 14 residues. Germline V CDR1 and CDR2: MNHEY, SVGAGI. This receptor was obtained from a woman between 55 and 75 years old with acute or convalescent COVID-19. The sequencing sample was made of peripheral blood. V gene TRBV6-5 combines with J gene TRBJ1-6; D gene unclear. The CDR3 reads CASSSPVRNSPLHF. CDR3 nucleotides: TGTGCCAGCAGTTCCCCGGTCCGAAATTCACCCCTCCACTTT.